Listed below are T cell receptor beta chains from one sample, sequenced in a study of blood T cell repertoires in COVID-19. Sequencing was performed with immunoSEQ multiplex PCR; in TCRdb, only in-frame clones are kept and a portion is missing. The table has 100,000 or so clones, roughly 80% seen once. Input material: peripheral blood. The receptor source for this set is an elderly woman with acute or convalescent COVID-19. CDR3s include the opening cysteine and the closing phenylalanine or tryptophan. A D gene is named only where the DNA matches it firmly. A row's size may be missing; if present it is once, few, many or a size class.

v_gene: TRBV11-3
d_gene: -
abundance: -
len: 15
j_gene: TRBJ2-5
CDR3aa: CASSLGAGRQETQYF
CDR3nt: TGTGCCAGCAGCTTAGGCGCGGGACGGCAAGAGACCCAGTACTTC

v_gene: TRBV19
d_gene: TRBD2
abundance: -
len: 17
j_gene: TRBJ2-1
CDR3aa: CASKTSGGMGSYNEQFF
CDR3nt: TGTGCCAGTAAAACTAGCGGGGGGATGGGGTCCTACAATGAGCAGTTCTTC

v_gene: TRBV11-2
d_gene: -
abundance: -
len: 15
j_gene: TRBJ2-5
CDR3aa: CASSFVGGGWETQYF
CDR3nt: TGTGCCAGCAGCTTTGTTGGGGGAGGTTGGGAGACCCAGTACTTC

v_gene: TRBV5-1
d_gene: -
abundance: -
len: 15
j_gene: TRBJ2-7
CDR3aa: CASSLAPHSPYEQYF
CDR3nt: TGCGCCAGCAGCTTGGCCCCGCACAGTCCCTACGAGCAGTACTTC

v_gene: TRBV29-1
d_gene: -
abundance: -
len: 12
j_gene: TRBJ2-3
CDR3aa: CSVERGSDTQYF
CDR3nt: TGCAGCGTTGAACGGGGATCAGATACGCAGTATTTT

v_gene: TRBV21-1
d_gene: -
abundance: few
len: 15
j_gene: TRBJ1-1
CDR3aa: CASSTLGQMNTEAFF
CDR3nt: TGTGCCAGCAGCACTTTGGGACAGATGAACACTGAAGCTTTCTTT

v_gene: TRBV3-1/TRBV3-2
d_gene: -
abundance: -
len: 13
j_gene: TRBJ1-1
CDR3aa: CASSHDWDTEAFF
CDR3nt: TGTGCCAGCAGCCACGACTGGGACACTGAAGCTTTCTTT

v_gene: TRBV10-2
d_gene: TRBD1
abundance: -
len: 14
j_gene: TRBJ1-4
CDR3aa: CASSLTGVGEKLFF
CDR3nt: TGCGCCAGCAGCCTAACAGGGGTAGGAGAAAAACTGTTTTTT

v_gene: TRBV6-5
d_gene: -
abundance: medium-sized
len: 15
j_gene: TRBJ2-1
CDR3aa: CASSSPEIAANEQFF
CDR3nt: TGTGCCAGCAGTTCGCCGGAAATAGCGGCGAATGAGCAGTTCTTC

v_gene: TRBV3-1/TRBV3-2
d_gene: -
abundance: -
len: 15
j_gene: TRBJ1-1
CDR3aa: CASSPWLGGNTEAFF
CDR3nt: TGTGCCAGCAGCCCCTGGTTAGGGGGGAACACTGAAGCTTTCTTT

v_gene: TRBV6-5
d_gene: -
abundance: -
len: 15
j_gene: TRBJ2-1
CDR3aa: CAILPNRVSYNEQFF
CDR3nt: TGTGCCATCCTACCGAACAGGGTCTCCTACAATGAGCAGTTCTTC

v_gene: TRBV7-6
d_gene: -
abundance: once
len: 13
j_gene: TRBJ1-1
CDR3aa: CASSFKGDTEAFF
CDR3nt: TGTGCCAGCAGCTTCAAAGGGGACACTGAAGCTTTCTTT

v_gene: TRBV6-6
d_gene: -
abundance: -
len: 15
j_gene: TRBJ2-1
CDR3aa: CASSRPQTDYNEQFF
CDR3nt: TGTGCCAGCTCCCGGCCCCAGACAGATTACAATGAGCAGTTCTTC

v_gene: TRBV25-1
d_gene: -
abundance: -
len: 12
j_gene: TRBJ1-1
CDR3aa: CASSGGNTEAFF
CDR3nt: TGTGCCAGCAGTGGAGGGAACACTGAAGCTTTCTTT

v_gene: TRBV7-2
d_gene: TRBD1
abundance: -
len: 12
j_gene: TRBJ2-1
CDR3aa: CASSSFGQGKFF
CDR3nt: TGTGCCAGCAGCTCCTTCGGACAGGGTAAGTTCTTC

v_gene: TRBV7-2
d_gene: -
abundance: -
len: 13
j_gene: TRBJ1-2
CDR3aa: CASSFDSGYGYTF
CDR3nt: TGTGCCAGCAGCTTTGACAGTGGTTATGGCTACACCTTC

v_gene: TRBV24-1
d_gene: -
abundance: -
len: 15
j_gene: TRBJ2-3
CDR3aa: CATSDPQGGTDTQYF
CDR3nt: TGTGCCACCAGTGATCCACAGGGCGGCACAGATACGCAGTATTTT

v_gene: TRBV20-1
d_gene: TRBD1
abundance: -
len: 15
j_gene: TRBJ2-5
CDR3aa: CSASMSGQGTKTQYF
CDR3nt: TGCAGTGCTAGTATGAGCGGACAGGGGACTAAGACCCAGTACTTC

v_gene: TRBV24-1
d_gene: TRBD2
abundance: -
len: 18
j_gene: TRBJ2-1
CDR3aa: CATSGASGRPPWGNEQFF
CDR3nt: TGTGCCACCAGTGGGGCTAGCGGGAGGCCCCCCTGGGGGAATGAGCAGTTCTTC

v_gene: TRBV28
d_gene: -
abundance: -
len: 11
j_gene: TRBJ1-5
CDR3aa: CASGVNQPQHF
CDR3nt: TGTGCCAGCGGAGTCAATCAGCCCCAGCATTTT